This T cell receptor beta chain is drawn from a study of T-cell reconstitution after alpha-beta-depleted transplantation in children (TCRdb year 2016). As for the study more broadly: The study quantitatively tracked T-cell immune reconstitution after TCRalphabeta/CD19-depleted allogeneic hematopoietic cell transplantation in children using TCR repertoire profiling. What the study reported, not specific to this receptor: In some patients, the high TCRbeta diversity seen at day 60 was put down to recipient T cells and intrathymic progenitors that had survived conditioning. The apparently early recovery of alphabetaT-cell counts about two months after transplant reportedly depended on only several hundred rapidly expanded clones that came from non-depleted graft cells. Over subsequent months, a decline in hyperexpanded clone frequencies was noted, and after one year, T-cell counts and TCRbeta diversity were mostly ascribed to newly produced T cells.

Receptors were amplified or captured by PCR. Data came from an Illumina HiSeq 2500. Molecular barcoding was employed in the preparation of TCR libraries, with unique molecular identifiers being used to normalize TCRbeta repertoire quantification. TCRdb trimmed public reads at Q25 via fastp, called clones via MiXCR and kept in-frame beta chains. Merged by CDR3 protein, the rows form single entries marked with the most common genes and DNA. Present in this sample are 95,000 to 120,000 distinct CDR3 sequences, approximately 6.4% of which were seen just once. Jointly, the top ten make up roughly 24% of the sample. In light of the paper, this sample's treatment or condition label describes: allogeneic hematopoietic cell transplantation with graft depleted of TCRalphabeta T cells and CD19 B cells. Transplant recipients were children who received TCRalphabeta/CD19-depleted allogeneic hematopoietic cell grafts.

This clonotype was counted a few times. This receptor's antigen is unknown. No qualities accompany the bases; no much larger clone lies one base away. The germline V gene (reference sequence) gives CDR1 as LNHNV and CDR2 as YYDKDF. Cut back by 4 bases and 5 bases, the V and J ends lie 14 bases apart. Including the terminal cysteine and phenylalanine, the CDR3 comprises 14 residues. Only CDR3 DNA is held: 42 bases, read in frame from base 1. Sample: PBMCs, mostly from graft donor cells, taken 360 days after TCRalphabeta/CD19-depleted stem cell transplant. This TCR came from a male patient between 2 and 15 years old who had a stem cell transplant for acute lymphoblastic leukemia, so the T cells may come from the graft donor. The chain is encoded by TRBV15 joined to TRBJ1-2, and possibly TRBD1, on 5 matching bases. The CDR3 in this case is CATSTQGRAYGYTF. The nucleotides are TGTGCCACCAGCACCCAGGGACGGGCATATGGCTACACCTTC.